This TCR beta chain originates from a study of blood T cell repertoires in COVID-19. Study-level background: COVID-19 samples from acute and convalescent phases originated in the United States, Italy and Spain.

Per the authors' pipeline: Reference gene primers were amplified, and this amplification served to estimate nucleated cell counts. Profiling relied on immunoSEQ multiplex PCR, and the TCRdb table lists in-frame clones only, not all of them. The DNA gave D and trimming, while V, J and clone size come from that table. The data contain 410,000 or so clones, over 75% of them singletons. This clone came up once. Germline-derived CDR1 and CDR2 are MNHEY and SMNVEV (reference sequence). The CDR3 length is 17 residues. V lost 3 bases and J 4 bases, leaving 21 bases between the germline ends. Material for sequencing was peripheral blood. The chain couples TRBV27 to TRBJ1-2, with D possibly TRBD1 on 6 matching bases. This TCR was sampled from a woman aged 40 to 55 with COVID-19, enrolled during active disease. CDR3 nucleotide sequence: TGTGCCAGCAGTTTGAGTTTCGGGACAAGAGGACCCTATGGCTACACCTTC. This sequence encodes CASSLSFGTRGPYGYTF.